This T cell receptor (beta chain) emerged from a study of beta chain features in type 1 diabetes (dated by TCRdb to the late 2010s). With regard to the full study: No differences in mean age, gender distribution, total cell number or subset yield were found between patients and healthy donors. A total of about 99,000,000 sorted cells were examined across all samples, and RNA yield correlated strongly with the number of cells per subset. Regulatory and stem cell-like memory subsets were isolated from only 8 patients and 8 healthy donors, whereas naive and central memory subsets came from all 28 donors. The study compared the TCRB repertoires of sorted circulating CD4+ T cell subsets in recently diagnosed type 1 diabetes patients with those in matched healthy donors. Overall study results and their limits: HLA sub-analyses involved small numbers of individuals, so any influence of HLA type on TCRB rearrangement remained unresolved. Shorter templates might have been favored by PCR, but patient and control samples were amplified and corrected together, so both groups would have been affected equally by any skew. Because cDNA was sequenced instead of genomic DNA, highly expressing activated cells could be over-represented, though the groups showed no difference in activation or CD3 levels. The naive, central memory and regulatory TCRB repertoires appeared to resemble one another more closely among patients than among healthy donors. At VDJ recombination sites, patients with type 1 diabetes made fewer insertions and deleted more nucleotides, a pattern implying thymic rearrangement abnormalities. Type 1 diabetes patients showed a moderate but significant shortening of TCRB CDR3 length in all four CD4+ subsets.

According to the germline V gene (reference sequence), CDR1 reads GTSNPN and CDR2 reads SVGIG. V is cut back by 4 bases and J by 3 bases, with 3 bases in the junction unmatched. Its CDR3 holds 13 amino acids, cysteine through phenylalanine. Kept here is only the CDR3 DNA, which spans 39 bases and is read in frame from base 1. The entire isolated RNA was reverse transcribed using the High Capacity cDNA Reverse Transcription Kit, and thus expressed TCRB transcripts were sequenced. Naive, central memory and regulatory T cell samples underwent deep immunoSEQ sequencing, averaging approximately 3.5 million total reads per sample. Sorted cells were lysed in RLT buffer, and RNA was extracted using DNase-treated RNeasy Micro or Mini kits according to cell number. To prevent cross-contamination, each cell subset was processed individually, whereas patient and healthy donor samples were processed jointly. TCRB sequences were amplified from cDNA with the immunoSEQ multiplex PCR, producing 87-bp fragments spanning the CDR3 region. Amplicons were sequenced on the Illumina HiSeq platform. The authors' pipeline ran thus. PCR bias was computationally corrected using synthetic template baselines, reads within Hamming distance 2 were collapsed, and singletons that could not be merged were discarded. Reads were aligned against IMGT so that V, D and J genes, CDR3 length and insertions or deletions at six rearrangement sites could be assigned. Within each subset, clonotype counts were normalized to the number of sorted cells before true diversity and Gini coefficients were calculated with the tcR R package. Repertoire sharing was quantified using the overlap coefficient calculated on TCRB nucleotide sequences. As a proxy for the pre-selection repertoire, out-of-frame TCRB sequences from naive cells were analyzed. Sourced from immuneACCESS, this table was stored by TCRdb with only in-frame sequences that have V and J called. A share of the clones is absent; for the studies checked, an unresolved V gene accounts for under half, and the remainder has no known explanation. The V and J calls and clone size are taken from that table; D and trimming were inferred from the DNA. In this sample the table shows 450,000 or so clones, about 10% of which occur a single time. The ten largest clones add up to over 0.04% of the sample.

From each donor, a single peripheral blood sample of 90 to 150 mL on average was drawn into heparinised tubes. Using a panel that included CD45RO, CCR7, CD25, CD127, CD95 and CD27, naive, central memory, regulatory and stem cell-like memory CD4+ T cells were sorted on a BD FACSAria II. A purity above 95% was achieved for all sorted populations. PBMCs were isolated immediately by Lymphoprep density gradient centrifugation and stained directly without culture. So that batch effects would be minimized, each experiment stained and sorted samples in pairs, pairing one healthy donor with one patient. With respect to this clone: What this receptor recognizes is not known. Base qualities were left out, and no much larger clone turns up one base away.

This clonotype originated in a woman younger than 30 in good health. Source material: naive CD4+ T cells from blood. The cell subset or site label corresponds to: true naive CD4+ T cells. Recombination joined TRBV30 with TRBJ1-5; 7 bases in the junction line up with TRBD1. The CDR3 amino acid sequence is: CAWTGGFNQPQHF. The base sequence is TGTGCCTGGACAGGGGGATTCAATCAGCCCCAGCATTTT. The full variable domain, with segments outside the CDR3 supplied by the reference TRBV30 and TRBJ1-5 proteins, appears as SQTIHQWPATLVQPVGSPLSLECTVEGTSNPNLYWYRQAAGRGLQLLFYSVGIGQISSEVPQNLSASRPQDRQFILSSKKLLLSDSGFYLCAWTGGFNQPQHFGDGTRLSIL.